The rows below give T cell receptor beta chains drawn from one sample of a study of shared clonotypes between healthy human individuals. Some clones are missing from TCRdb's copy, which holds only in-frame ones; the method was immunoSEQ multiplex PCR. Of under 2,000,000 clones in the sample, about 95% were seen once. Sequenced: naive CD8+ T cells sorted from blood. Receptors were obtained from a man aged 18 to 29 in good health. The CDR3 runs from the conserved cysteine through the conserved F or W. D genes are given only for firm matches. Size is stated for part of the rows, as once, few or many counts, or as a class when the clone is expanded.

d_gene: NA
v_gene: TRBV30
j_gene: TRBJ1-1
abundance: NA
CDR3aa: CAWSVGTPEAFF
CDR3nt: TGTGCCTGGAGTGTAGGGACCCCGGAGGCTTTCTTT

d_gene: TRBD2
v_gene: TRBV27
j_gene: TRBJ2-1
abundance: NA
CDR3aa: CASSLSRGGVYNEQFF
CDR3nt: TGTGCCAGCAGTTTATCGCGGGGGGGGGTTTACAATGAGCAGTTCTTC

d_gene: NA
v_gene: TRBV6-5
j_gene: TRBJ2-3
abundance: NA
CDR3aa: CASSYYWDQAPDTQYF
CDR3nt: TGTGCCAGCAGTTACTACTGGGATCAAGCCCCAGATACGCAGTATTTT

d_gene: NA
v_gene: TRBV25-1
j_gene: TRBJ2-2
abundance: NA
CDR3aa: CASSVRDGLLPGELFF
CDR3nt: TGTGCCAGCAGTGTTAGAGACGGACTACTACCCGGGGAGCTGTTTTTT

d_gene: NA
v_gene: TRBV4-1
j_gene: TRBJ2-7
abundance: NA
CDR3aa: CASSQVEDSFHEQYF
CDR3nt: TGCGCCAGCAGCCAGGTCGAAGACAGCTTCCACGAGCAGTACTTC

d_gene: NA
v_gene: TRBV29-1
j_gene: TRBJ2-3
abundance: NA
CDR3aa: CSGEGDWAQLNTQYF
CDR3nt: TGCAGCGGAGAGGGGGACTGGGCCCAATTAAATACGCAGTATTTT

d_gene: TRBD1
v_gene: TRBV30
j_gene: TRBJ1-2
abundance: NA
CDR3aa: CAGWDSYGYTF
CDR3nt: TGTGCCGGGTGGGACAGCTATGGCTACACCTTC

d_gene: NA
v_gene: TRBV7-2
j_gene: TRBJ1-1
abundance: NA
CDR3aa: CASSLVVMNTEAFF
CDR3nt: TGTGCCAGCAGCTTAGTAGTAATGAACACTGAAGCTTTCTTT

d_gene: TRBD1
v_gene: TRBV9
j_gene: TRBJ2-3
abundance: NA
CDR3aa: CASSVGTGPGDTQYF
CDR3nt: TGTGCCAGCAGCGTAGGGACAGGGCCCGGAGATACGCAGTATTTT

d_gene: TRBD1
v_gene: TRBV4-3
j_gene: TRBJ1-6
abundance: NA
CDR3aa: CASSVDRGLNSPLHF
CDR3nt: TGCGCCAGCAGCGTCGACAGGGGGCTGAATTCACCCCTCCACTTT

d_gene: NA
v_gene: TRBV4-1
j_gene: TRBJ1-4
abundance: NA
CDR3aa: CASSQDPMGEGGGEKLFF
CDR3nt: TGCGCCAGCAGCCAAGATCCCATGGGTGAGGGGGGCGGTGAAAAACTGTTTTTT

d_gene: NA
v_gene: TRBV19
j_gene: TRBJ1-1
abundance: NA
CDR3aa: CASSIGGPVTEAFF
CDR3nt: TGTGCCAGTAGTATAGGGGGGCCCGTCACTGAAGCTTTCTTT

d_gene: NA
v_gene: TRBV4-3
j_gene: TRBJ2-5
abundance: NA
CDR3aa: CASSQDGGGQETQYF
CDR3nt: TGCGCCAGCAGCCAAGATGGAGGGGGCCAAGAGACCCAGTACTTC

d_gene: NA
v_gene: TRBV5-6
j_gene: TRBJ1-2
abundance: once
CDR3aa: CARQLAGDYGYTF
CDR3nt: TGTGCCAGACAGCTAGCAGGGGACTATGGCTACACCTTC

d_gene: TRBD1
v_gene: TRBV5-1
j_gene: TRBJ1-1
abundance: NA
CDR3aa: CASSSDRGAFF
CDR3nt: TGCGCCAGCAGTTCCGACAGGGGGGCTTTCTTT

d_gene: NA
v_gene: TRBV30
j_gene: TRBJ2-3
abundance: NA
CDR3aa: CAWSVGSGPDTQYF
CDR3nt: TGTGCCTGGAGTGTTGGCAGTGGCCCAGATACGCAGTATTTT

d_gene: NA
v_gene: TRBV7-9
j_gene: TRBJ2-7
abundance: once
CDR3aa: CASSLGLQGSHEQYF
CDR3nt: TGTGCCAGCAGCTTGGGGCTGCAGGGCAGCCACGAGCAGTACTTC

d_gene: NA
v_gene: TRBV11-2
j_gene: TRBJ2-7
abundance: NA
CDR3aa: CASSLDSDYEQYF
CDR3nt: TGTGCCAGCAGCTTAGATTCTGACTACGAGCAGTACTTC

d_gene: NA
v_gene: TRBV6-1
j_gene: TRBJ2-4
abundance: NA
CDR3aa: CASSPEAKNIQYF
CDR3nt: TGTGCCAGCTCCCCCGAAGCCAAAAACATTCAGTACTTC

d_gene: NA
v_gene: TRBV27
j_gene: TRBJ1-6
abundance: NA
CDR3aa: CASSLIGVGGASPLHF
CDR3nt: TGTGCCAGCAGTTTGATAGGAGTAGGGGGAGCTTCACCCCTCCACTTT

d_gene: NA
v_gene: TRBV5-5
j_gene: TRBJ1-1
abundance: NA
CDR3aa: CASRHPGDTEAFF
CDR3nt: TGTGCCAGCAGACACCCTGGGGACACTGAAGCTTTCTTT

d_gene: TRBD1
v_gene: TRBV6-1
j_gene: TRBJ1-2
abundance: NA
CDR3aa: CASSERWTGAYGYTF
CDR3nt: TGTGCCAGCAGTGAACGGTGGACAGGGGCCTATGGCTACACCTTC